The 29 T cell receptor beta chains in this list originate from one sample, sequenced in a study of OX40 agonist ivuxolimab in advanced cancers. Using immunoSEQ multiplex PCR, the repertoire was profiled, and TCRdb retains in-frame clones only, with some absent. The sample lists 60,000 or so clones, roughly 84% occurring once. The sequenced sample was CD4+ or CD8+ T cells sorted from blood, obtained in a trial of the OX40 agonist ivuxolimab. The receptors originated from an adult with an advanced solid tumor such as melanoma, head and neck, liver or kidney cancer.

The chain is built from TRBV29-1 and TRBJ1-5; D is possibly TRBD1 (5 bases). CDR3 size: 14 residues. Looked up from germline, CDR1 is SQVTM and CDR2 is ANQGSEA. Trimming shortened V by 4 bases and J by 6 bases, and 16 bases separated the two germline ends. Written as DNA, the CDR3 is TGCAGCGTTGGGGGGGGTGTAGGCGGTCAGCCCCAGCATTTT. Residues: CSVGGGVGGQPQHF. The variable domain in full, completed from reference TRBV29-1 and TRBJ1-5, reads SAVISQKPSRDICQRGTSLTIQCQVDSQVTMMFWYRQQPGQSLTLIATANQGSEATYESGFVIDKFPISRPNLTFSTLTVSNMSPEDSSIYLCSVGGGVGGQPQHFGDGTRLSIL.

The J gene is TRBJ1-2, the V gene TRBV19, with D perhaps matching TRBD1 (5 bases). Germline assignment: CDR1 LNHDA and CDR2 SQIVND (reference sequence). The CDR3 covers 13 residues. The V gene lost 0 bases and the J gene lost 5 bases, with 7 bases spanning the gap. The CDR3 region has the DNA TGTGCCAGTAGTATAGAAAGACAGTATGGCTACACCTTC. Its translation: CASSIERQYGYTF. The variable domain in full, completed from reference TRBV19 and TRBJ1-2, reads DGGITQSPKYLFRKEGQNVTLSCEQNLNHDAMYWYRQDPGQGLRLIYYSQIVNDFQKGDIAEGYSVSREKKESFPLTVTSAQKNPTAFYLCASSIERQYGYTFGSGTRLTVV.

V gene TRBV6-5 combines with J gene TRBJ1-6; 7 bases align to TRBD1. Germline CDR1 MNHEY, CDR2 SVGAGI. CDR3 length: 12 residues. Losses at the gene ends were 6 bases for V and 7 bases for J; bases not matched to a gene: 0. In nucleotides, the CDR3 is TGTGCCAGCAGGACAGGGAATTCACCCCTCCACTTT. It yields the protein CASRTGNSPLHF.

This clone was seen only a few times. J is TRBJ2-7 and V is TRBV9; no definite D call. The CDR3 is made up of 14 amino acids. From germline, CDR1 is SGDLS and CDR2 YYNGEE. V was cut by 4 bases and J by 2 bases, with 13 bases left in between. The CDR3 bases are TGTGCCAGCAGCCCTCGGTTTGAAACCTACGAGCAGTACTTC. Amino acids: CASSPRFETYEQYF.

The chain uses TRBV2 and TRBJ2-5; the match to TRBD2 covers 9 bases. The CDR3 is 16 amino acids. The germline V gene encodes CDR1 SNHLY and CDR2 FYNNEI. Trimming cost V 1 base and J 4 bases; bases outside gene matches: 7. This chain's CDR3 is CASSEVASGAGETQYF. CDR3 bases: TGTGCCAGCAGTGAAGTGGCTAGCGGGGCCGGAGAGACCCAGTACTTC.

The chain employs TRBV5-4 and TRBJ2-5; 9 bases fit TRBD2. CDR3 size: 13 residues. CDR1 and CDR2 from the germline V gene are SGHNT and YYREEE (reference sequence). CDR3 sequence reads: CVEGGGAIETQYF. CDR3 sequence (DNA): TGTGTCGAAGGCGGGGGGGCGATCGAGACCCAGTACTTC.

This chain joins TRBV29-1 and TRBJ2-3; D perhaps matches TRBD1 (5 bases). The CDR3 loop spans 13 amino acids. The germline V gene has CDR1 SQVTM and CDR2 ANQGSEA. The V end lost 2 bases, the J end lost 4 bases, and 10 bases lay between the germline ends. The CDR3 DNA follows: TGCAGCGTTGAATGGGGCGCGGCAGATACGCAGTATTTT. This gives the protein CSVEWGAADTQYF.

V gene TRBV19 combines with J gene TRBJ2-7, with TRBD1 identical over 7 bases. Germline CDR1 and CDR2: LNHDA and SQIVND (reference sequence). The CDR3 is 15 amino acids. The junction had 11 bases not matched to a gene; V was cut back by 5 bases and J by 4 bases. CDR3 in DNA: TGTGCCAGTAGTGTCCGACAGGGTCAGTTGTACGAGCAGTACTTC. This encodes CASSVRQGQLYEQYF.

This clone was seen more than once but under ten times. The J gene is TRBJ2-1, the V gene TRBV9; TRBD1 might be the D (6 bases). The CDR3 is 14 amino acids. Germline V gives CDR1 SGDLS, CDR2 YYNGEE. Trimming took off 1 base at V and 4 bases at J, with 9 bases between the two ends. The CDR3 region is CASSVTTGYNEQFF. The CDR3 coding sequence is TGTGCCAGCAGCGTAACTACAGGGTACAATGAGCAGTTCTTC.

The V gene is TRBV7-9, the J gene TRBJ1-2; D possibly corresponds to TRBD1 (6 bases). The germline V and J ends were trimmed by 3 bases and 4 bases, with 12 bases remaining between them. The CDR3 is made up of 14 amino acids. Germline assignment: CDR1 SEHNR and CDR2 FQNEAQ (reference sequence). This chain's CDR3 is CASSFPGEVYGYTF. As DNA, the CDR3 is TGTGCCAGCAGCTTTCCAGGGGAGGTCTATGGCTACACCTTC.

The V and J genes are TRBV25-1 and TRBJ2-3, with D possibly matching TRBD1 (6 bases). The length of the CDR3 is 16 residues. V shed 5 bases and J shed 2 bases, with 17 bases lying between them. Germline V gene data show CDR1 as MGHDK and CDR2 as SYGVNS. CDR3 nucleotides: TGTGCCAGCAGTTCAGGGGCGACTCCTTACACAGATACGCAGTATTTT. Encoded protein: CASSSGATPYTDTQYF.

The chain employs TRBV5-4 and TRBJ2-5; D is possibly TRBD2 (6 bases). V dropped 4 bases and J dropped 2 bases, with 18 bases sitting between them. This CDR3 has 16 residues. Per the germline V gene, CDR1 is SGHNT and CDR2 is YYREEE (reference sequence). In DNA form, the CDR3 reads TGTGCCAGCAGCCCGTGGGGGGAAGGAGGGCAAGAGACCCAGTACTTC. It is translated as CASSPWGEGGQETQYF.

The chain uses TRBV7-2 and TRBJ2-1; no firm D call. CDR3 size: 11 residues. CDR1 is SGHTA and CDR2 is FQGNSA in the germline V gene. V was clipped by 5 bases and J by 8 bases, with 7 bases between them. The CDR3 DNA reads TGTGCCAGCAGCCCCGGGCATGAGCAGTTCTTC. Protein: CASSPGHEQFF.

This chain connects TRBV30 to TRBJ2-1; D ambiguous. The CDR3 sequence is 12 residues long. The ends were cut back, 3 bases at V and 5 bases at J, with 8 bases in the middle. Germline CDR1 GTSNPN, CDR2 SVGIG (reference sequence). CDR3 DNA: TGTGCCTGGAGCCCCGTGAACAATGAGCAGTTCTTC. Amino acids: CAWSPVNNEQFF.

The gene calls are TRBV6-1 and TRBJ1-3; no clear D. V was shortened by 8 bases and J by 0 bases, with 11 bases between the two germline ends. The CDR3 is 14 amino acids. Per the germline V gene, CDR1 is MNHNS and CDR2 is SASEGT. The CDR3 DNA reads TGTGCCAGCGAAGGAGGTAGCTCTGGAAACACCATATATTTT. Its protein product is CASEGGSSGNTIYF.

The chain uses TRBV11-2 and TRBJ2-5; D possibly corresponds to TRBD2 (7 bases). Trimming shortened V by 3 bases and J by 5 bases, and 19 bases separated the two germline ends. The CDR3 length is 16 residues. Germline V lookup: CDR1 SGHAT, CDR2 FQNNGV. Written as DNA, the CDR3 is TGTGCCAGCAGCTTTGGGAGGGGGTGGCCGGAGGAGACCCAGTACTTC. As protein: CASSFGRGWPEETQYF. Combining the CDR3 with reference TRBV11-2 and TRBJ2-5 gives the whole variable domain EAGVAQSPRYKIIEKRQSVAFWCNPISGHATLYWYQQILGQGPKLLIQFQNNGVVDDSQLPKDRFSAERLKGVDSTLKIQPAKLEDSAVYLCASSFGRGWPEETQYFGPGTRLLVL.

This chain uses TRBV5-1 with TRBJ2-1, with a tentative D call TRBD2 (5 bases). The V end lost 3 bases, the J end lost 10 bases, and 14 bases lay between the germline ends. Germline V gene data show CDR1 as SGHRS and CDR2 as YFSETQ. The CDR3 is 13 amino acids. Here the CDR3 reads CASSSGLTNEQFF. The CDR3 DNA reads as TGCGCCAGCAGCTCCGGACTCACCAACGAGCAGTTCTTC.

J is TRBJ2-5 and V is TRBV7-2, with D uncertain. Germline CDR1 and CDR2: SGHTA and FQGNSA. Trimming removed 1 base from V and 7 bases from J, with 10 bases in between. The CDR3 is 13 residues long. Here the CDR3 DNA reads TGTGCCAGCAGCTTAGATCAGTCTGGGACCCAGTACTTC. Translated: CASSLDQSGTQYF.

This clone has just a few counts. The chain uses TRBV5-1 and TRBJ2-5; 14 bases agree with TRBD2. This CDR3 is built from 15 residues. J was trimmed by 4 bases and V by 6 bases; bases with no gene match: 5. The germline V gene has CDR1 SGHRS and CDR2 YFSETQ. The CDR3 DNA follows: TGCGCCAGCAAGACTAGCGGGAGGGTTGGAGAGACCCAGTACTTC. Amino acids: CASKTSGRVGETQYF.

This clone was found once. CDR3 coding DNA: TGTGCCAGCACTCAGATGGGGACCGGGGAGCTGTTTTTT. Translating it yields CASTQMGTGELFF. This sequence joins TRBV11-3 and TRBJ2-2; D not certain. This CDR3 contains 13 residues. Germline CDR1 is SGHNT and CDR2 is YENEEA. V lost 7 bases and J lost 5, with 11 bases in between.

This clone occurred once. The chain carries TRBV5-8 and TRBJ1-1; D gene unclear. Germline V gives CDR1 SGHTS, CDR2 YDEGEE. The CDR3 loop spans 12 amino acids. V was shortened by 0 bases and J by 10 bases, with 10 bases between the two germline ends. The CDR3 nucleotides read TGTGCCAGCAGCTTGGTTAACGTTGTAGCTTTCTTT. Translated: CASSLVNVVAFF.

The genes are TRBV5-1 and TRBJ1-3; D possibly corresponds to TRBD1 (5 bases). This CDR3 contains 15 residues. V lost 4 bases to trimming and J lost 0 bases, with 11 bases between them. CDR1 and CDR2 (germline): SGHRS, YFSETQ. CDR3 residues: CASSLGASSGNTIYF. The CDR3, as DNA: TGCGCCAGCAGCCTCGGGGCTAGCTCTGGAAACACCATATATTTT.

This chain links TRBV7-2 with TRBJ2-7, with TRBD2 matching 7 bases. This CDR3 spans 14 amino acids. Germline V gene data show CDR1 as SGHTA and CDR2 as FQGNSA. The V and J ends lost 2 bases and 2 bases, in that order; junction bases with no gene match: 3. DNA for the CDR3: TGTGCCAGCAGCTTATCGAGCGGGGCCTACGAGCAGTACTTC. This gives the protein CASSLSSGAYEQYF.

CDR3 loop: CASSQSEGRSGYTF. The CDR3 DNA follows: TGCGCCAGCAGCCAAAGTGAAGGGAGAAGTGGCTACACCTTC. This chain links TRBV4-1 with TRBJ1-2; the D is unclear. Trimming left V 2 bases short and J 7 bases short, with 14 bases between. Germline CDR1 and CDR2: MGHRA and YSYEKL. The CDR3 runs to 14 residues.

This clone occurred once. The chain links TRBV19 to TRBJ1-1; D uncertain. Germline CDR1 and CDR2: LNHDA and SQIVND (reference sequence). Trimming removed 5 bases at V and 4 bases at J, with 14 bases between. The CDR3 extends over 14 amino acids. The CDR3 nucleotides are TGTGCCAGTAGTCCCGACACCGAGGGCACTGAAGCTTTCTTT. Translated: CASSPDTEGTEAFF.

The chain has TRBV5-8 and TRBJ1-1; D remains unclear. Trimming took 4 bases from V and 1 from J, leaving 11 bases between them. Per germline, CDR1 SGHTS and CDR2 YDEGEE. The CDR3 runs 14 residues. This chain's CDR3 is CASSGWGGNTEAFF. The CDR3, as DNA: TGTGCCAGCAGCGGATGGGGAGGGAACACTGAAGCTTTCTTT.

This chain uses TRBV30 with TRBJ1-1, with D possibly TRBD1 on 5 matching bases. V lost 4 bases and J 4 bases, leaving 10 bases between the germline ends. Germline V CDR1 and CDR2: GTSNPN, SVGIG (reference sequence). CDR3 length equals 12 residues. CDR3 sequence: CAWIWGATEAFF. DNA of the CDR3: TGTGCCTGGATATGGGGCGCCACTGAAGCTTTCTTT.

V gene TRBV11-2 combines with J gene TRBJ1-1; weak D call: TRBD1 (5 bases). The CDR3 is 14 residues long. Per the germline V gene, CDR1 is SGHAT and CDR2 is FQNNGV. V was clipped by 4 bases and J by 1 base, with 10 bases between them. The CDR3 protein is CASSWGLQNTEAFF. The CDR3 nucleotides are TGTGCCAGCAGCTGGGGACTTCAGAACACTGAAGCTTTCTTT.

The chain links TRBV9 to TRBJ2-6; D call uncertain. This CDR3 has 13 amino acids. V lost 1 base and J 3 bases, leaving 2 bases between the germline ends. Germline CDR1 is SGDLS and CDR2 is YYNGEE. The CDR3 is CASSVFGANVLTF. The CDR3 DNA reads TGTGCCAGCAGCGTATTTGGGGCCAACGTCCTGACTTTC. The full variable domain, completed using reference TRBV9 and TRBJ2-6, is DSGVTQTPKHLITATGQRVTLRCSPRSGDLSVYWYQQSLDQGLQFLIQYYNGEERAKGNILERFSAQQFPDLHSELNLSSLELGDSALYFCASSVFGANVLTFGAGSRLTVL.